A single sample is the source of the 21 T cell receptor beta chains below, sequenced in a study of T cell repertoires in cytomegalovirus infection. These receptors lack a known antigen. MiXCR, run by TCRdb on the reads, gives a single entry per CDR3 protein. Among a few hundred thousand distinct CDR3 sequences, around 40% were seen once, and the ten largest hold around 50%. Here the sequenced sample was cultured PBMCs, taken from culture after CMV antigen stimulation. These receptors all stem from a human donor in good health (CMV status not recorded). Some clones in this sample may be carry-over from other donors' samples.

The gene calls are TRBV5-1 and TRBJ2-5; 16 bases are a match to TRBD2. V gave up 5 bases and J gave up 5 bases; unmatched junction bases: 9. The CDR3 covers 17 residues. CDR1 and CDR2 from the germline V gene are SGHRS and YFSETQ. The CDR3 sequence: CASRKGTSGGAAETQYF. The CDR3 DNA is TGCGCCAGCAGGAAAGGGACTAGCGGGGGGGCCGCGGAGACCCAGTACTTC.

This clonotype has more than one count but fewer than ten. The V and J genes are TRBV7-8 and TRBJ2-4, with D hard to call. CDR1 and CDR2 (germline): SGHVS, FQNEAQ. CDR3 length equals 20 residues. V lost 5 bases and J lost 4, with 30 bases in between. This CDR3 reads CASSHQWAPLTIALKNIQYF. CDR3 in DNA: TGTGCCAGCAGCCACCAGTGGGCCCCCTTGACGATTGCACTGAAAAACATTCAGTACTTC.

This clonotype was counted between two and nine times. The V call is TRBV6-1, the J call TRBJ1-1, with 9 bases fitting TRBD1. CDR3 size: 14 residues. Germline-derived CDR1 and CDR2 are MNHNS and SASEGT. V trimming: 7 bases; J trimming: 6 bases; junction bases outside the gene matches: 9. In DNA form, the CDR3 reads TGTGCCAGCACCCCGGGACAGGGTTTTTCTGAAGCTTTCTTT. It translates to CASTPGQGFSEAFF.

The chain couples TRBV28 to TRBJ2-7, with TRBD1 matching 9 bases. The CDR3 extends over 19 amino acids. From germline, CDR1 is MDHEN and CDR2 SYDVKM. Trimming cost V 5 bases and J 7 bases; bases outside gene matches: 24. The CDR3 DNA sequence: TGTGCCAGCAGTCCATTCTATCCTGCCCGCACCGGGACAGGGTGGGAGCAGTACTTC. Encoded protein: CASSPFYPARTGTGWEQYF.

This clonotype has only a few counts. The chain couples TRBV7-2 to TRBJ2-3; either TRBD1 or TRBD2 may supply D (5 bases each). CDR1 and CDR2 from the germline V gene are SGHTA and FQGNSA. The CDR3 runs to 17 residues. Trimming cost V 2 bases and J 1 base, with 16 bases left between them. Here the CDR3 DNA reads TGTGCCAGCAGCTTATCGGCCCTCGGGGCGGGCACAGATACGCAGTATTTT. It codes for CASSLSALGAGTDTQYF.

Here the CDR3 reads CASSSRLALNTEAFF. CDR3 nucleotide sequence: TGTGCCAGCAGCTCCCGACTGGCGTTGAACACTGAAGCTTTCTTT. V gene TRBV5-5 combines with J gene TRBJ1-1; D is uncertain. V was trimmed by 3 bases and J by 0 bases, leaving 12 bases between them. The CDR3 consists of 15 residues. Per germline, CDR1 SGHKS and CDR2 YYEKEE (reference sequence).

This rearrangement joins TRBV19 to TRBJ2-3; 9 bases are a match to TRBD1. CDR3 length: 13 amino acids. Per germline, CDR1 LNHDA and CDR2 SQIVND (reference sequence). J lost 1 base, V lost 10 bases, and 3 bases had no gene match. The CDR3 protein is CAIGDRGTDTQYF. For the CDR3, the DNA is TGTGCCATAGGGGACAGGGGCACAGATACGCAGTATTTT.

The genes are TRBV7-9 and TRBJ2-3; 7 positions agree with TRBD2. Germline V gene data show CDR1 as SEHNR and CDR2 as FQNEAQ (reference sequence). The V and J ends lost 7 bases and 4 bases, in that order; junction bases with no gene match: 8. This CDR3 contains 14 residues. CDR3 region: CASTASGTADTQYF. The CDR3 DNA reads TGTGCCAGCACAGCGAGCGGGACGGCAGATACGCAGTATTTT.

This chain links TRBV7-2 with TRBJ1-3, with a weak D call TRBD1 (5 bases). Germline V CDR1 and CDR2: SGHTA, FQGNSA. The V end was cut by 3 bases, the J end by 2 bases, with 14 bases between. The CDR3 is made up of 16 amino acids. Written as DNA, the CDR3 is TGTGCCAGCAGCTTCGATCAGATAGGGGCTGGAAACACCATATATTTT. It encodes CASSFDQIGAGNTIYF. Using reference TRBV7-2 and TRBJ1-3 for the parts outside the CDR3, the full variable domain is GAGVSQSPSNKVTEKGKDVELRCDPISGHTALYWYRQSLGQGLEFLIYFQGNSAPDKSGLPSDRFSAERTGGSVSTLTIQRTQQEDSAVYLCASSFDQIGAGNTIYFGEGSWLTVV.

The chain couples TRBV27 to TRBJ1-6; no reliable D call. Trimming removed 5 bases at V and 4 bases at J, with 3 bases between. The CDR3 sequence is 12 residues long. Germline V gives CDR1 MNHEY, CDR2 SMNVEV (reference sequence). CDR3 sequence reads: CASSRYNSPLHF. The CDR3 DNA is TGTGCCAGCAGTCGTTATAATTCACCCCTCCACTTT.

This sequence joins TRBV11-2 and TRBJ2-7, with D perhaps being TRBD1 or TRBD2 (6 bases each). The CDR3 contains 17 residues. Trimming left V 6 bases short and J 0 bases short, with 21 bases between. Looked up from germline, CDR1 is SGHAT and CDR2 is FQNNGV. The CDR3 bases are TGTGCCAGCAGAATCCCTTTTAGGGGGGAGAGCTCCTACGAGCAGTACTTC. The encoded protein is CASRIPFRGESSYEQYF.

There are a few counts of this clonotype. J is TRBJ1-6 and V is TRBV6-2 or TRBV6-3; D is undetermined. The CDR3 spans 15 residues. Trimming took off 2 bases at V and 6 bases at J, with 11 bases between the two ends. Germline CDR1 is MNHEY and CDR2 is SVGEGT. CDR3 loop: CASSYGGSLNSPLHF. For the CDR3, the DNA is TGTGCCAGCAGTTACGGAGGGAGCCTTAATTCACCCCTCCACTTT.

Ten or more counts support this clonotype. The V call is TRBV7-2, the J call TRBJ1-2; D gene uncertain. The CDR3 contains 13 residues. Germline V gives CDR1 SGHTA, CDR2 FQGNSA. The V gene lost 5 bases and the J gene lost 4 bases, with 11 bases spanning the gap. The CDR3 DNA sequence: TGTGCCAGCAGCCTAGACGGATCCTATGGCTACACCTTC. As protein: CASSLDGSYGYTF.

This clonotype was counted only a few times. The CDR3 nucleotides read TGTGCCAGCAGCCCCGGGCTAGCGCTAAGCACAGATACGCAGTATTTT. This sequence encodes CASSPGLALSTDTQYF. The chain recombines TRBV7-9 with TRBJ2-3, with TRBD2 as a possible D gene (6 bases). Germline V gives CDR1 SEHNR, CDR2 FQNEAQ (reference sequence). V was trimmed by 5 bases and J by 0 bases, leaving 15 bases between them. The CDR3 totals 16 residues.

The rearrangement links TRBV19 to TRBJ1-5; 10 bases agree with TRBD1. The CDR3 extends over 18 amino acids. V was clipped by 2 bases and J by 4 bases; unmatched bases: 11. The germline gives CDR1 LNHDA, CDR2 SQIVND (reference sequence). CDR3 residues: CASSISGAGTGANQPQHF. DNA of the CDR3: TGTGCCAGTAGTATATCGGGAGCAGGGACAGGGGCGAATCAGCCCCAGCATTTT.

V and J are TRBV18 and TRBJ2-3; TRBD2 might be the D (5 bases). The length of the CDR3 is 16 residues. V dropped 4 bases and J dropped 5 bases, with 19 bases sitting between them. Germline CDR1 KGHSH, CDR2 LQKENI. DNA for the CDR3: TGTGCCAGCTCACGAACTCCAGGACTTTTGGGAGATACGCAGTATTTT. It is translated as CASSRTPGLLGDTQYF.

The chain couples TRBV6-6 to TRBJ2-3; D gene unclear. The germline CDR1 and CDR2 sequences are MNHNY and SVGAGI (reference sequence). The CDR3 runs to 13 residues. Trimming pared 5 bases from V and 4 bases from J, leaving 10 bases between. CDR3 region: CASSPPYSDTQYF. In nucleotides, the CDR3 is TGTGCCAGCAGTCCGCCGTATTCAGATACGCAGTATTTT.

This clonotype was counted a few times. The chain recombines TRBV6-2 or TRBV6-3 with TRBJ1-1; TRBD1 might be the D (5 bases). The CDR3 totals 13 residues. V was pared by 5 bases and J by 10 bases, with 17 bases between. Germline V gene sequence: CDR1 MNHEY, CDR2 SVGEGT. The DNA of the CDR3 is TGTGCCAGCAGTACCCAACCGGGACTTGTAGCTTTCTTT. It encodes CASSTQPGLVAFF.

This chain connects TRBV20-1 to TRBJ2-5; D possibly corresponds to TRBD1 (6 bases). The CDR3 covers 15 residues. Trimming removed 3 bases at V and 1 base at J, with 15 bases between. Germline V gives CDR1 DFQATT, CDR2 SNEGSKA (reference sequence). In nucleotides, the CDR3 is TGCAGTGCTAGGATTCAGGGGCGCGTCCAAGAGACCCAGTACTTC. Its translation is CSARIQGRVQETQYF.

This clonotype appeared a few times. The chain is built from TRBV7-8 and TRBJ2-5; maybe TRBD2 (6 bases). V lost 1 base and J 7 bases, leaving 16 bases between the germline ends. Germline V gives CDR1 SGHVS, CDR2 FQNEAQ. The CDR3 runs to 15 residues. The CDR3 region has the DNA TGTGCCAGCAGCTTAGTTGGGAGGCGGCTGGGGACCCAGTACTTC. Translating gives CASSLVGRRLGTQYF.

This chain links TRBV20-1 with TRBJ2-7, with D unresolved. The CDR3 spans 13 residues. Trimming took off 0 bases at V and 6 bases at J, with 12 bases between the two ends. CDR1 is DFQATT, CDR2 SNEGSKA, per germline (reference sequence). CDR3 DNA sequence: TGCAGTGCTAGAGATCTCCGGACGGTCGAGCAGTACTTC. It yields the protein CSARDLRTVEQYF.